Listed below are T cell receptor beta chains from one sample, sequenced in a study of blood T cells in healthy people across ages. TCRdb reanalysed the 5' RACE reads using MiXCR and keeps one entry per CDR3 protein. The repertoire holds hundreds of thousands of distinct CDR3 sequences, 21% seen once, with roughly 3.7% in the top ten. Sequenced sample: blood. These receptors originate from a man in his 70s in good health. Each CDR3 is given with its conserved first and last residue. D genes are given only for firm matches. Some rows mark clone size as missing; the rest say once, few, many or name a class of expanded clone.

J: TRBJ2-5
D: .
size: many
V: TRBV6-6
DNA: TGTGCCATCGCCGGTCCCGGGACCTTGGAGACCCAGTACTTC
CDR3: CAIAGPGTLETQYF

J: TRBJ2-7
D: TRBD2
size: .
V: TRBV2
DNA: TGTGCCAGCAGTGAACCCCTAGCGGGAGGTTCCTACGAGCAGTACTTC
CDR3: CASSEPLAGGSYEQYF

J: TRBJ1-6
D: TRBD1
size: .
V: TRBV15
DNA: TGTGCCACCAGAGCAGCCTCGGGACAGAATAATTCACCCCTCCACTTT
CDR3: CATRAASGQNNSPLHF

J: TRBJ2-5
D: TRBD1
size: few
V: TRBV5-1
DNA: TGCGCCAGCAGCCAAATGACAGGGGAAACAGAGACCCAGTACTTC
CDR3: CASSQMTGETETQYF

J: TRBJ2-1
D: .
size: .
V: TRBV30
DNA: TGTGTCTCCCAAAGGGGCAATGAGCAGTTCTTC
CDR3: CVSQRGNEQFF

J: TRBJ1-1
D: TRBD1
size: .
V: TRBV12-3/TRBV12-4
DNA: TGTGCCAGCAGTTTATCCTGGGGACAGGGGGCCACTGAAGCTTTCTTT
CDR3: CASSLSWGQGATEAFF

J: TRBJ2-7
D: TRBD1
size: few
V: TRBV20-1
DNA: TGCAGTGCTAGAGATCTCACGACAGGGGGCTGGGGCGAGCAGTACTTC
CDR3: CSARDLTTGGWGEQYF

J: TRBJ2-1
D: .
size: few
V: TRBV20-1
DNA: TGCAGTGCTCCCCCTACTGGGAATGAGCAGTTCTTC
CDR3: CSAPPTGNEQFF

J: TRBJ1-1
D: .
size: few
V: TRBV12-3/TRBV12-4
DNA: TGTGCCAGCACCCCGACAGAGGTTAACACTGAAGCTTTCTTT
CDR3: CASTPTEVNTEAFF

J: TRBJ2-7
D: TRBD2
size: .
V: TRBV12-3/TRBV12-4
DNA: TGTGCCAGCAGTCATACTAGCGGGAGCTACGAGCAGTACTTC
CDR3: CASSHTSGSYEQYF

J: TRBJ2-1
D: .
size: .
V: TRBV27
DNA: TGTGCCAGCAGTTACAACAGGGACTTTTACAATGAGCAGTTCTTC
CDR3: CASSYNRDFYNEQFF

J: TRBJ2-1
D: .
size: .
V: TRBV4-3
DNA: TGCGCCAGCAGCCTAACCCCGGTCGGACCCTACAATGAGCAGTTCTTC
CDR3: CASSLTPVGPYNEQFF

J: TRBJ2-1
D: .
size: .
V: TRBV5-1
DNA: TGCGCCAGCAACGCGCAGAACTCCTACAATGAGCAGTTCTTC
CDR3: CASNAQNSYNEQFF

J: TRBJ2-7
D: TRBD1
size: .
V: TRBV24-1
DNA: TGTGCCACCAGTGATTTGGCAGGGGGATTCTACGAGCAGTACTTC
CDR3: CATSDLAGGFYEQYF

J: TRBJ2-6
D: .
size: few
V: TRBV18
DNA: TGTGCCAGCTCCCAGGTGACTGGGGCCAACGTCCTGACTTTC
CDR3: CASSQVTGANVLTF

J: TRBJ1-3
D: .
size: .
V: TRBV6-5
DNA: TGTGCCATCCGCGATGGAACCATATATTTT
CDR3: CAIRDGTIYF

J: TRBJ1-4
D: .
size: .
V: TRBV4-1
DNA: TGCGCCAGCAGCCAAGTATGGGGGGAACTGTTTTTT
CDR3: CASSQVWGELFF

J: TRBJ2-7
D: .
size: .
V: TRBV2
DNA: TGTGCCAGCAGTGAAGCGCAGGTGTCCTGGCAGTACTTC
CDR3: CASSEAQVSWQYF

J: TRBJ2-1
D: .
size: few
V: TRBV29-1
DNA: TGCAGCGCCGAAGAAACCTACAATGAGCAGTTCTTC
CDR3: CSAEETYNEQFF

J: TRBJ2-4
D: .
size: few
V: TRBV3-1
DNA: TGTGCCAGCAGCCAAGTGGTGCCCTCGACAGCCAAAAACATTCAGTACTTC
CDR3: CASSQVVPSTAKNIQYF

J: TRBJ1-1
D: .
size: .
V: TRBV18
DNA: TGTGCCAGCTCACCACTGCTGGACACTGAAGCTTTCTTT
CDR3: CASSPLLDTEAFF

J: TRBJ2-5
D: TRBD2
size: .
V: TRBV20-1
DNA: TGCAGTGCTAGAGATCTGGGACTAGCGGGAGGGCCATGGCAAGAGACCCAGTACTTC
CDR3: CSARDLGLAGGPWQETQYF

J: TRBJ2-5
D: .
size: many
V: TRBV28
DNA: TGTGCCAGCAGTTTAACCCCAAAAGAGACCCAGTACTTC
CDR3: CASSLTPKETQYF

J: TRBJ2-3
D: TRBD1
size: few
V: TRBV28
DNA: TGTGCCAGCAGTTCGACAGGGGAGGTCCCAGATACGCAGTATTTT
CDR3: CASSSTGEVPDTQYF

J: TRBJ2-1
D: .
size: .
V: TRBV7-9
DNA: TGTGCCAGCACCCCAACGAGTATAAATGAGCAGTTCTTC
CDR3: CASTPTSINEQFF

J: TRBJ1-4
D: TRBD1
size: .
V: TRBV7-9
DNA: TGTGCCAGCAGCGCGGGACAGGGCTACGAAAAACTGTTTTTT
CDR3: CASSAGQGYEKLFF

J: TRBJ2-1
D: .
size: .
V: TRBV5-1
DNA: TGCGCCAGCAGCCCCTGGGACGCCTACAATGAGCAGTTCTTC
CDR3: CASSPWDAYNEQFF

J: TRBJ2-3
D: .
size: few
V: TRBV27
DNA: TGTGCCAGCAGGACCTTACATAGCACAGATACGCAGTATTTT
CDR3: CASRTLHSTDTQYF

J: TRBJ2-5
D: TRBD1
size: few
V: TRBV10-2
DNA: TGCGCCAGCAGTGAGTCTGGTTCTGGGACAGGGGGCGTAAGGGAGACCCTGTACTTC
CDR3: CASSESGSGTGGVRETLYF

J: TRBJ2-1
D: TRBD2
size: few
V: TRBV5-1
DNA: TGCGCCAGCAGTCCCGATCGCGCCACTAGCGGGATAGATGAGCAGTTCTTC
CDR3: CASSPDRATSGIDEQFF

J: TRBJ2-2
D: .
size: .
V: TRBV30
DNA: TGTGCCTGGAGGACTAGGGGAAACACCGGGGAGCTGTTTTTT
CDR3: CAWRTRGNTGELFF

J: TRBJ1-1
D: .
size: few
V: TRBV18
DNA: TGTGCCAGCTCACCAAGGGAACAGGAGAACACTGAAGCTTTCTTT
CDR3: CASSPREQENTEAFF